This T cell receptor (beta chain) is drawn from a study of T-cell memory formation after mild COVID-19. Across the whole study: TCR clusters showed largely donor specificity.

5'RACE primed at constant segments yielded TCR alpha and TCR beta cDNA libraries bearing sample barcodes and UMIs. TCRdb ran MiXCR on the 5' RACE reads and lists one entry per CDR3 protein. The sample holds hundreds of thousands of distinct CDR3 sequences, roughly a fifth seen once. Study results and limitations: There were some responding clones in pre-infection memory, which suggested that cross-reactive memory had joined. Contracting CD8+ clones were enriched in EMRA, CD4+ mainly in CM and EM.

Concerning this clonotype: Its antigen is not identified.

The junction had 9 bases not matched to a gene; V was cut back by 5 bases and J by 2 bases. The CDR3 runs 17 residues. Germline assignment: CDR1 SGHTA and CDR2 FQGNSA. This receptor was identified in an adult woman who had mild COVID-19 (a few samples of this study predate the infection). Cell type and time point are not known. V usage is TRBV7-2 and J usage is TRBJ2-6, with 7 bases fitting TRBD1. What was sequenced was PBMCs or a T cell subset sorted from them (not recorded which). This CDR3 reads CASSATAGTAGANVLTF. In DNA form, the CDR3 reads TGTGCCAGCAGCGCAACTGCCGGGACAGCTGGGGCCAACGTCCTGACTTTC.